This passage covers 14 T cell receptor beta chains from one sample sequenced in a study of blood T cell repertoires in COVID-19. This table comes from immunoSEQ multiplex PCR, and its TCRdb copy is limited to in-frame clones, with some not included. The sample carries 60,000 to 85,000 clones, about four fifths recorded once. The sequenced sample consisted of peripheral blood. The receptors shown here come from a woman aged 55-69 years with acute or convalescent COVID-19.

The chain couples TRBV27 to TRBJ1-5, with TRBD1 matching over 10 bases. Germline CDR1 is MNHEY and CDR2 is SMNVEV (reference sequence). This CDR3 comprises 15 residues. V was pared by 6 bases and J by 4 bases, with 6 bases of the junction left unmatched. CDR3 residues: CASRPTGGFNQPQHF. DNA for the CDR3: TGTGCCAGCAGACCGACAGGGGGCTTTAATCAGCCCCAGCATTTT.

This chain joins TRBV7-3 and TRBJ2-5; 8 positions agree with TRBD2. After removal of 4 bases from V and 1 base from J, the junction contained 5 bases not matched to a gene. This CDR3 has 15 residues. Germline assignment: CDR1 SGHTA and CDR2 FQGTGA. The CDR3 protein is CASSSSGGFQETQYF. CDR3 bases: TGTGCCAGCAGCTCCAGCGGGGGATTCCAAGAGACCCAGTACTTC. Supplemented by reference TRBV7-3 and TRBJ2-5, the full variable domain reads GAGVSQTPSNKVTEKGKYVELRCDPISGHTALYWYRQSLGQGPEFLIYFQGTGAADDSGLPNDRFFAVRPEGSVSTLKIQRTERGDSAVYLCASSSSGGFQETQYFGPGTRLLVL.

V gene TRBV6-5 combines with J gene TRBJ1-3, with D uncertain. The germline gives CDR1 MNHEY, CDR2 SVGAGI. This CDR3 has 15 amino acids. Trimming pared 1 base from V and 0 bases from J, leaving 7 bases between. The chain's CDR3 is CASSYLASSGNTIYF. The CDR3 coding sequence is TGTGCCAGCAGTTACTTAGCGAGCTCTGGAAACACCATATATTTT.

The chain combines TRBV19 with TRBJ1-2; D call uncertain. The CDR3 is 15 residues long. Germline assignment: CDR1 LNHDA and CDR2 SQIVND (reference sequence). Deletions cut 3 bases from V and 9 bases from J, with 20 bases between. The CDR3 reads CASSITGSPMFSYTF. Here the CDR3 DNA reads TGTGCCAGTAGTATCACCGGGAGTCCGATGTTTAGCTACACCTTC.

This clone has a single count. The CDR3 nucleotides are TGTGCCAGCAGCCAAGTGCCAGGGGGAAGAGGTTCACCCCTCCACTTT. This translates into CASSQVPGGRGSPLHF. The rearrangement uses TRBV3-1 (or the pseudogene TRBV3-2) and TRBJ1-6; TRBD1 agrees at 7 bases. The CDR3 is 16 amino acids. In germline, CDR1 is LGHDT, CDR2 YNNKEL (reference sequence). V shed 1 base, J shed 9 bases, and the junction held 9 bases outside the gene matches.

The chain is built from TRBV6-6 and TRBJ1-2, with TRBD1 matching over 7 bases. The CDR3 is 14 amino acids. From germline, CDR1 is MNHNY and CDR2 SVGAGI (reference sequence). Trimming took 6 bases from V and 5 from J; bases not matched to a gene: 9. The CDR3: CASSPGTVTYGYTF. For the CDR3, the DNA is TGTGCCAGCAGCCCCGGGACAGTGACGTATGGCTACACCTTC.

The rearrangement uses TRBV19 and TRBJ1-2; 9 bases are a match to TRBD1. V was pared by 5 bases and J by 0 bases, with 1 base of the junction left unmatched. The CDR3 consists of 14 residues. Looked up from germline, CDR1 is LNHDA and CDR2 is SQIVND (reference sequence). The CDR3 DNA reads TGTGCCAGTAGTTGGACAGGGGCTAACTATGGCTACACCTTC. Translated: CASSWTGANYGYTF.

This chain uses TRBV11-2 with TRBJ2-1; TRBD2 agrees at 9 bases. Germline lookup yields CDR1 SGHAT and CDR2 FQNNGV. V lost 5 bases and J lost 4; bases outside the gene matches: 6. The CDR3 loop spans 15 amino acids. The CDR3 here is CASSPGLAGYNEQFF. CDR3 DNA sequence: TGTGCCAGCAGCCCCGGGCTAGCGGGATACAATGAGCAGTTCTTC.

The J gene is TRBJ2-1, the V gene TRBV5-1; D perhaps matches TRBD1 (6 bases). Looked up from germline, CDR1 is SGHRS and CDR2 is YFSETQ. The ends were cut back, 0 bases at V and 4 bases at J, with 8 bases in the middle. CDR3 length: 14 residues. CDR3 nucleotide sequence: TGCGCCAGCAGCTTGGACACAGGGTACAATGAGCAGTTCTTC. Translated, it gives CASSLDTGYNEQFF.

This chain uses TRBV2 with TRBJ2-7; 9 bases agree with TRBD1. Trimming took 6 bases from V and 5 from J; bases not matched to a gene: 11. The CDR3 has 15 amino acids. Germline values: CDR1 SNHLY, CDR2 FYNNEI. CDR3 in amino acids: CASRSRRDRVNEQYF. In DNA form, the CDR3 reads TGTGCCAGCAGAAGCAGAAGGGACAGGGTGAACGAGCAGTACTTC.

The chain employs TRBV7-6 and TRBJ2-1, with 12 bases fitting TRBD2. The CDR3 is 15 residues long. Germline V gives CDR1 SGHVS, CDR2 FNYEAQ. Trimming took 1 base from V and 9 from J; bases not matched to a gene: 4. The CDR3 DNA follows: TGTGCCAGCAGCTTAGGGTCTAGCGGGGGGGGTGAGCAGTTCTTC. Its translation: CASSLGSSGGGEQFF.

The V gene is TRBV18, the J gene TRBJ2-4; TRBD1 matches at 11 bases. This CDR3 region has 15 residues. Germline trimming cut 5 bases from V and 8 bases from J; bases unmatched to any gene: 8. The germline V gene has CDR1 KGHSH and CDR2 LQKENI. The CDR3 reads CASSSSDRGLDIQYF. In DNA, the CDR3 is TGTGCCAGCTCATCTTCGGACAGGGGGCTGGACATTCAGTACTTC.

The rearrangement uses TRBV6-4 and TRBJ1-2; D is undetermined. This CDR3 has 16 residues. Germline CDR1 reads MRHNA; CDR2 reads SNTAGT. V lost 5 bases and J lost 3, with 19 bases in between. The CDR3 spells CASSPRVEFGHYGYTF. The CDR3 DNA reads TGTGCCAGCAGTCCGAGGGTGGAATTTGGGCACTATGGCTACACCTTC.

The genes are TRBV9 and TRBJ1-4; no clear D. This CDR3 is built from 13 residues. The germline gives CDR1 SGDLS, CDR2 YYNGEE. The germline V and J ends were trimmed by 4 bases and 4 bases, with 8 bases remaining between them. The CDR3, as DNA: TGTGCCAGCAGCCTAAGCCTTAATGAAAAACTGTTTTTT. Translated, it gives CASSLSLNEKLFF.